Below, 3 T cell receptor beta chains from the same sample are listed, as sequenced in a study of CD8+ T cells in alopecia areata (dated by TCRdb to 2017 to 2018). Per the publication, the time point label means: baseline before oral tofacitinib. Receptor libraries were prepared by the immunoSEQ multiplex PCR assay. RNA was extracted from all samples and reverse transcribed into cDNA, which served as template for TCR sequencing. TCRdb re-hosts the immuneACCESS table, in-frame sequences only. Its copies lack some clones; in the studies checked, an unresolved V gene accounts for under half of them, and the cause for the rest is not known. This sample comprises about 150,000 clones, about 60% of them detected only once. The ten biggest clones cover roughly 6.5% of the sample. This specimen consisted of CD4+ T cells sorted from blood, obtained at week 0. The receptor source for this set is a human donor with alopecia areata.

J is TRBJ2-7 and V is TRBV2; the match to TRBD1 covers 9 bases. The CDR3 runs 15 residues. V shed 6 bases and J 2 bases; nucleotides not matched to a gene: 8. The germline V gene has CDR1 SNHLY and CDR2 FYNNEI. The CDR3, as DNA: TGTGCCAGCAGGAGGACCGGGACAGGGACCTACGAGCAGTACTTC. Its protein product is CASRRTGTGTYEQYF.

The V call is TRBV29-1, the J call TRBJ2-5, with D maybe TRBD2 (6 bases). CDR1 SQVTM and CDR2 ANQGSEA come from the germline V gene. This CDR3 has 15 residues. Deletions cut 6 bases from V and 4 bases from J, with 21 bases between. The CDR3 bases are TGCAGCGTCATAGCGGCCCAACTCGGCGGAGAGACCCAGTACTTC. It specifies CSVIAAQLGGETQYF.

This rearrangement joins TRBV5-1 to TRBJ2-5; no clear D. V was cut by 0 bases and J by 1 base, with 13 bases left in between. Germline-derived CDR1 and CDR2 are SGHRS and YFSETQ. The CDR3 totals 16 residues. In DNA form, the CDR3 reads TGCGCCAGCAGCTTGGCCGCAACCCTAGGCCAAGAGACCCAGTACTTC. Translated: CASSLAATLGQETQYF.